Listed here are 28 T cell receptor beta chains from one sample, sequenced in a study of blood T cell repertoires in COVID-19. Using immunoSEQ multiplex PCR, the repertoire was profiled, and TCRdb retains in-frame clones only, with some absent. The repertoire includes over 60,000 clones, 76% of them detected once, and 15% sits in the top ten. Sequences were obtained from peripheral blood. All receptors come from a man between 60 and 75 years old with COVID-19, enrolled during active disease.

The chain recombines TRBV18 with TRBJ2-3, with TRBD2 matching 12 bases. Germline loops: CDR1 KGHSH, CDR2 LQKENI. Trimming cost V 3 bases and J 2 bases; bases outside gene matches: 3. This CDR3 has 16 residues. In DNA, the CDR3 is TGTGCCAGCTCACCGTGGACTAGCGGGGTCACAGATACGCAGTATTTT. Encoded protein: CASSPWTSGVTDTQYF.

This clone was seen a handful of times. The chain links TRBV5-1 to TRBJ1-6; D perhaps matches TRBD1 (6 bases). Trimming cost V 4 bases and J 10 bases, with 15 bases left between them. CDR3 length: 14 amino acids. The germline gives CDR1 SGHRS, CDR2 YFSETQ. CDR3 residues: CASSTQGLGSPLHF. The CDR3 DNA follows: TGCGCCAGCAGCACACAGGGTCTGGGATCACCCCTCCACTTT.

This clone was recorded only once. The V call is TRBV11-3, the J call TRBJ2-3; no clear D gene. The CDR3 covers 15 residues. CDR1 is SGHNT and CDR2 is YENEEA in the germline V gene. Trimming removed 2 bases at V and 1 base at J, with 10 bases between. In DNA form, the CDR3 reads TGTGCCAGCAGCTTAAGAGTCGCGGGCACAGATACGCAGTATTTT. Its translation is CASSLRVAGTDTQYF.

Only a few counts were recorded for this clone. The V call is TRBV4-1, the J call TRBJ1-2, with D tentatively TRBD1 (6 bases). Deletions cut 1 base from V and 2 bases from J, with 11 bases between. CDR3 length: 15 amino acids. Germline CDR1 is MGHRA and CDR2 is YSYEKL. Here the CDR3 reads CASSQGWGPNYGYTF. The CDR3 DNA follows: TGCGCCAGCAGCCAAGGATGGGGGCCGAACTATGGCTACACCTTC.

The chain carries TRBV19 and TRBJ2-2; 7 nucleotides align to TRBD1. The CDR3 contains 13 residues. Trimming cost V 6 bases and J 6 bases; bases outside gene matches: 4. The germline V gene has CDR1 LNHDA and CDR2 SQIVND (reference sequence). As DNA, the CDR3 is TGTGCCAGTAGGGAACAGGGGTCCGGGGAGCTGTTTTTT. Protein: CASREQGSGELFF.

The CDR3 DNA reads as TGTGCCAGCGAAGCCCAGGGCTCCGGGGAGCTGTTTTTT. Translating gives CASEAQGSGELFF. The V gene is TRBV2, the J gene TRBJ2-2, with a weak D call TRBD1 (5 bases). Trimming left V 8 bases short and J 6 bases short, with 13 bases between. Germline CDR1 is SNHLY and CDR2 is FYNNEI. The CDR3 loop spans 13 amino acids. The variable domain in full, completed from reference TRBV2 and TRBJ2-2, reads EPEVTQTPSHQVTQMGQEVILRCVPISNHLYFYWYRQILGQKVEFLVSFYNNEISEKSEIFDDQFSVERPDGSNFTLKIRSTKLEDSAMYFCASEAQGSGELFFGEGSRLTVL.

This rearrangement joins TRBV13 to TRBJ2-7; 8 nucleotides align to TRBD2. After removal of 2 bases from V and 3 bases from J, the junction contained 0 bases not matched to a gene. The germline gives CDR1 PRHDT, CDR2 FYEKMQ (reference sequence). This CDR3 is built from 13 residues. CDR3 nucleotides: TGTGCCAGCAGCTTAACTAGCGGCTACGAGCAGTACTTC. It translates to CASSLTSGYEQYF.

As DNA, the CDR3 is TGTGCCAGCTCACCCATCCTGACATCTGAAGAGACCCAGTACTTC. This codes for CASSPILTSEETQYF. The chain has TRBV18 and TRBJ2-5; no firm D call. Germline V lookup: CDR1 KGHSH, CDR2 LQKENI. V was trimmed by 3 bases and J by 3 bases, leaving 14 bases between them. The length of the CDR3 is 15 residues.

V gene TRBV19 combines with J gene TRBJ2-1; 10 nucleotides align to TRBD2. This CDR3 region has 14 residues. Germline V CDR1 and CDR2: LNHDA, SQIVND (reference sequence). V gave up 4 bases and J gave up 7 bases; unmatched junction bases: 4. CDR3 protein: CASSKAGGLNEQFF. The CDR3 nucleotides are TGTGCCAGTAGTAAAGCGGGGGGGCTGAATGAGCAGTTCTTC.

This chain uses TRBV7-9 with TRBJ2-7; D gene uncertain. Germline lookup yields CDR1 SEHNR and CDR2 FQNEAQ (reference sequence). The CDR3 runs to 14 residues. V was clipped by 6 bases and J by 1 base, with 13 bases between them. CDR3 sequence (DNA): TGTGCCAGCAGTAGAGGTAGCAGTTCCTACGAGCAGTACTTC. Residues: CASSRGSSSYEQYF.

V and J are TRBV19 and TRBJ1-2; 7 positions agree with TRBD1. CDR1 is LNHDA, CDR2 SQIVND, per germline (reference sequence). The CDR3 loop spans 13 amino acids. V was clipped by 7 bases and J by 6 bases; unmatched bases: 8. As DNA, the CDR3 is TGTGCCAGTACCGGGGGACAGTCGGATGGCTACACCTTC. Protein: CASTGGQSDGYTF.

This clone appeared a single time. This sequence joins TRBV2 and TRBJ2-7, with D unclear. Germline V CDR1 and CDR2: SNHLY, FYNNEI. Trimming took 3 bases from V and 4 from J, leaving 7 bases between them. The length of the CDR3 is 12 residues. The CDR3: CASSEVRYEQYF. CDR3 DNA: TGTGCCAGCAGTGAGGTGAGGTACGAGCAGTACTTC. The whole variable domain, filled in from reference TRBV2 and TRBJ2-7, reads EPEVTQTPSHQVTQMGQEVILRCVPISNHLYFYWYRQILGQKVEFLVSFYNNEISEKSEIFDDQFSVERPDGSNFTLKIRSTKLEDSAMYFCASSEVRYEQYFGPGTRLTVT.

This clone was detected many times. This chain connects TRBV6-6 to TRBJ2-1, with D maybe TRBD2 (5 bases). The CDR3 runs 13 residues. V lost 0 bases and J 10 bases, leaving 10 bases between the germline ends. Germline V lookup: CDR1 MNHNY, CDR2 SVGAGI (reference sequence). CDR3: CASSYSAGGEQFF. In DNA, the CDR3 is TGTGCCAGCAGTTACTCGGCAGGCGGGGAGCAGTTCTTC.

The J gene is TRBJ1-1, the V gene TRBV11-2, with D possibly being TRBD1 (6 bases). Germline V gene sequence: CDR1 SGHAT, CDR2 FQNNGV. The ends were cut back, 1 base at V and 11 bases at J, with 20 bases in the middle. The CDR3 runs 15 residues. The CDR3 DNA is TGTGCCAGCAGCTTAGGGTCAGGGGCTATGAATCCGGCTTTCTTT. Protein product: CASSLGSGAMNPAFF.

The chain uses TRBV5-1 and TRBJ2-7, with TRBD1 matching over 7 bases. The CDR3 consists of 14 residues. V dropped 2 bases and J dropped 7; count of bases not matched to a gene: 9. The V gene's germline CDR1 is SGHRS and CDR2 YFSETQ. CDR3 region: CASSLQGGEEEQYF. The CDR3 coding sequence is TGCGCCAGCAGCTTACAAGGGGGCGAGGAGGAGCAGTACTTC.

This clone has only one observation. This chain connects TRBV2 to TRBJ2-5, with TRBD2 matching 8 bases. CDR1 is SNHLY and CDR2 is FYNNEI in the germline V gene. The CDR3 loop spans 15 amino acids. Germline trimming cut 5 bases from V and 7 bases from J; bases unmatched to any gene: 12. CDR3 protein: CASSLPGLGSGTQYF. The CDR3 nucleotides read TGTGCCAGCAGTTTACCGGGACTAGGATCGGGGACCCAGTACTTC. The full variable domain, its missing parts supplied by reference TRBV2 and TRBJ2-5, is EPEVTQTPSHQVTQMGQEVILRCVPISNHLYFYWYRQILGQKVEFLVSFYNNEISEKSEIFDDQFSVERPDGSNFTLKIRSTKLEDSAMYFCASSLPGLGSGTQYFGPGTRLLVL.

The V call is TRBV5-1, the J call TRBJ2-3; possibly TRBD2 for D (6 bases). The CDR3 loop spans 12 amino acids. Trimming removed 4 bases at V and 7 bases at J, with 10 bases between. Germline V gene sequence: CDR1 SGHRS, CDR2 YFSETQ. The CDR3 nucleotides are TGCGCCAGCAGCATCGGGAGCCATACGCAGTATTTT. The encoded protein is CASSIGSHTQYF. The full variable domain, completed using reference TRBV5-1 and TRBJ2-3, is KAGVTQTPRYLIKTRGQQVTLSCSPISGHRSVSWYQQTPGQGLQFLFEYFSETQRNKGNFPGRFSGRQFSNSRSEMNVSTLELGDSALYLCASSIGSHTQYFGPGTRLTVL.

This chain joins TRBV28 and TRBJ2-7, with D unclear. Per germline, CDR1 MDHEN and CDR2 SYDVKM. V was trimmed by 8 bases and J by 2 bases, leaving 13 bases between them. The length of the CDR3 is 13 residues. Here the CDR3 DNA reads TGTGCCAGCGGTACTTTAAGCACCTACGAGCAGTACTTC. Its protein is CASGTLSTYEQYF.

This CDR3 reads CASSLGGGSTDTQYF. CDR3 bases: TGCGCCAGCAGCTTGGGAGGGGGCAGCACAGATACGCAGTATTTT. This sequence joins TRBV5-1 and TRBJ2-3; 7 bases agree with TRBD1. Germline V gene sequence: CDR1 SGHRS, CDR2 YFSETQ. The length of the CDR3 is 15 residues. Unmatched junction bases numbered 1, after V lost 0 bases and J lost 0 bases.

The chain joins TRBV7-3 to TRBJ2-1, with D possibly matching TRBD1 (5 bases). Per the germline V gene, CDR1 is SGHTA and CDR2 is FQGTGA. CDR3 size: 12 residues. Trimming took 5 bases from V and 9 from J, leaving 11 bases between them. The CDR3 region has the DNA TGTGCCAGCAGCGCCGACAGTGGTGAGCAGTTCTTC. It translates to CASSADSGEQFF.

This chain uses TRBV30 with TRBJ2-7; the D is unclear. CDR3 length: 11 amino acids. V was trimmed by 3 bases and J by 7 bases, leaving 10 bases between them. The V gene's germline CDR1 is GTSNPN and CDR2 SVGIG (reference sequence). The CDR3 protein is CAWRLRREQYF. The CDR3 nucleotides read TGTGCCTGGAGATTACGGCGGGAGCAGTACTTC.

The chain carries TRBV4-2 and TRBJ2-3, with TRBD1 matching 10 bases. The CDR3 is 18 amino acids. V was clipped by 0 bases and J by 8 bases; unmatched bases: 14. Per germline, CDR1 LGHNA and CDR2 YNFKEQ. The chain's CDR3 is CASSQDGTGAASGGTQYF. CDR3 coding DNA: TGTGCCAGCAGCCAAGATGGGACAGGGGCGGCTTCAGGAGGTACGCAGTATTTT.

The V and J genes are TRBV18 and TRBJ1-5; D unclear. The CDR3 is 15 residues long. Germline-derived CDR1 and CDR2 are KGHSH and LQKENI. Trimming pared 4 bases from V and 4 bases from J, leaving 14 bases between. This CDR3 reads CASSLTRSQNQPQHF. The DNA of the CDR3 is TGTGCCAGCTCACTAACAAGGTCACAGAATCAGCCCCAGCATTTT.

V and J are TRBV5-1 and TRBJ2-3, with D possibly matching TRBD1 (6 bases). This CDR3 contains 17 residues. The germline gives CDR1 SGHRS, CDR2 YFSETQ. V was clipped by 4 bases and J by 1 base, with 19 bases between them. In DNA form, the CDR3 reads TGCGCCAGCAGCCAAATCCCGGACAGAATAGGCACAGATACGCAGTATTTT. Its translation is CASSQIPDRIGTDTQYF.

The chain uses TRBV5-1 and TRBJ2-3; the match to TRBD2 covers 7 bases. This CDR3 region has 14 residues. The V segment lost 7 bases and the J segment 0 bases; nucleotides outside the gene matches: 5. Germline assignment: CDR1 SGHRS and CDR2 YFSETQ. CDR3 sequence: CASRLAASTDTQYF. The CDR3 nucleotides are TGCGCCAGCCGGCTAGCGGCTAGCACAGATACGCAGTATTTT.

The rearrangement links TRBV7-9 to TRBJ1-1; maybe TRBD1 (5 bases). Germline values: CDR1 SEHNR, CDR2 FQNEAQ (reference sequence). V was pared by 5 bases and J by 3 bases, with 13 bases between. The CDR3 consists of 14 residues. CDR3 DNA sequence: TGTGCCAGCAGCCATAATACAGGAGACACTGAAGCTTTCTTT. Residues: CASSHNTGDTEAFF.

The rearrangement uses TRBV7-3 and TRBJ2-5, with 12 positions matching TRBD2. With 3 bases clipped from V and 3 bases from J, the junction kept 11 bases outside the gene matches. The length of the CDR3 is 18 residues. In germline, CDR1 is SGHTA, CDR2 FQGTGA. CDR3 loop: CASSFQASGGAGEETQYF. DNA for the CDR3: TGTGCCAGCAGCTTCCAGGCTAGCGGGGGGGCCGGCGAAGAGACCCAGTACTTC.

The chain carries TRBV3-1 (or the pseudogene TRBV3-2) and TRBJ2-6; D ambiguous. This CDR3 contains 16 residues. V was trimmed by 2 bases and J by 6 bases, leaving 14 bases between them. In germline, CDR1 is LGHDT, CDR2 YNNKEL (reference sequence). Written as DNA, the CDR3 is TGTGCCAGCAGCCAACAGTTTTCCTCGCCGGCCAACGTCCTGACTTTC. Amino acid sequence: CASSQQFSSPANVLTF.